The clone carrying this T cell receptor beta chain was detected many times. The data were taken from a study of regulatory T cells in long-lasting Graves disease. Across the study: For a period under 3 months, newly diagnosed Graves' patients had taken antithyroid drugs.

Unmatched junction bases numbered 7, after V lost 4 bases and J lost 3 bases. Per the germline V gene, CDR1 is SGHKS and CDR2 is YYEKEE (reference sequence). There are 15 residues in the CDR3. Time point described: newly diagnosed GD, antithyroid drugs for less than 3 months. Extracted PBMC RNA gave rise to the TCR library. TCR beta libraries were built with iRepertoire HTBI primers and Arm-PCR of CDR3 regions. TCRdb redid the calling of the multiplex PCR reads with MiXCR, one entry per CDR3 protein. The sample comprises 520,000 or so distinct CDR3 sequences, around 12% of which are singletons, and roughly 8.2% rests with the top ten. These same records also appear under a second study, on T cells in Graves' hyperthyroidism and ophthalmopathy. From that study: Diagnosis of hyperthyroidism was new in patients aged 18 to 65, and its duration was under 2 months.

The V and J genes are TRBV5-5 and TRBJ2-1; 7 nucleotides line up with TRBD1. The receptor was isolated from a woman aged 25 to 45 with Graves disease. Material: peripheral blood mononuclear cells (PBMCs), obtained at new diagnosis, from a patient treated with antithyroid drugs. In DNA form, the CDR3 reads TGTGCCAGCAGCCGGGGACAGAGGTTCTACAATGAGCAGTTCTTC. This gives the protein CASSRGQRFYNEQFF. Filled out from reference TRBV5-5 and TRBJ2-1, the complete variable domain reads DAGVTQSPTHLIKTRGQQVTLRCSPISGHKSVSWYQQVLGQGPQFIFQYYEKEERGRGNFPDRFSARQFPNYSSELNVNALLLGDSALYLCASSRGQRFYNEQFFGPGTRLTVL.